The 17 T cell receptor beta chains presented below share a single source sample, sequenced in a study of regulatory T cells in long-lasting Graves disease. Building the TCR beta libraries relied on iRepertoire HTBI primers, and CDR3 regions underwent Arm-PCR. TCRdb fed the multiplex PCR reads into MiXCR, producing one record per CDR3 protein. The repertoire has roughly 510,000 distinct CDR3 sequences, about 16% of them found once; the top ten carry approximately 12%. Time point of the sample: newly diagnosed GD, antithyroid drugs for less than 3 months. From RNA extracted from PBMCs, the TCR library was made. This sample was also put to use in a study of T cells in Graves' hyperthyroidism and ophthalmopathy.

The sample consisted of peripheral blood mononuclear cells (PBMCs), taken at new diagnosis, from a patient treated with antithyroid drugs. Every receptor here comes from a man between 18 and 35 years old with Graves disease.

This clonotype was counted between two and nine times. This chain connects TRBV5-5 to TRBJ1-6; 7 nucleotides agree with TRBD1. The V and J ends lost 4 bases and 8 bases, in that order; junction bases with no gene match: 15. CDR3 length equals 17 residues. Germline V gene data show CDR1 as SGHKS and CDR2 as YYEKEE (reference sequence). As DNA, the CDR3 is TGTGCCAGCAGCCCAACCGGCCTGACAGGGACGGATTCACCCCTCCACTTT. Translated: CASSPTGLTGTDSPLHF.

This clonotype was counted ten times or more. This rearrangement joins TRBV12-3 or TRBV12-4 to TRBJ2-5, with 8 bases that match TRBD2. Trimming removed 1 base from V and 2 bases from J; junction bases left unmatched: 6. This CDR3 region has 16 residues. The CDR3 nucleotides are TGTGCCAGCAGTTTAGAACTAGCGGACACTCAAGAGACCCAGTACTTC. This codes for CASSLELADTQETQYF.

This clonotype has ten or more counts. The gene calls are TRBV9 and TRBJ2-5; the D gene is possibly TRBD2 (7 bases). The CDR3 has 15 amino acids. The ends were cut back, 3 bases at V and 4 bases at J, with 16 bases in the middle. Germline V CDR1 and CDR2: SGDLS, YYNGEE. CDR3 DNA sequence: TGTGCCAGCAGCGAAGAAGGGGGGGCGGGAGAGACCCAGTACTTC. This gives the protein CASSEEGGAGETQYF.

This clonotype has only a few counts. The chain joins TRBV6-1 to TRBJ1-4, with TRBD1 matching 8 bases. With 10 bases clipped from V and 4 bases from J, the junction kept 17 bases outside the gene matches. Germline CDR1 MNHNS, CDR2 SASEGT. The CDR3 totals 17 residues. The DNA of the CDR3 is TGTGCCACCAAGCTATTTACGCGGACAGGGCTTAATGAAAAACTGTTTTTT. Its protein product is CATKLFTRTGLNEKLFF.

This clonotype was observed a few times. A far larger clone is one nucleotide away, so this likely arose from a read error. The rearrangement joins TRBV20-1 to TRBJ2-1; TRBD2 matches at 11 bases. Trimming removed 7 bases from V and 10 bases from J; junction bases left unmatched: 9. Per germline, CDR1 DFQATT and CDR2 SNEGSKA (reference sequence). The CDR3 has 13 amino acids. The CDR3 region is CSVKTSGTYEQFF. DNA of the CDR3: TGCAGTGTTAAGACTAGCGGGACCTACGAGCAGTTCTTC.

This clonotype occurred many times. This chain uses TRBV28 with TRBJ2-3; D remains ambiguous. V dropped 0 bases and J dropped 0 bases, with 10 bases sitting between them. CDR3 length: 16 residues. CDR1 and CDR2 from the germline V gene are MDHEN and SYDVKM. CDR3 DNA sequence: TGTGCCAGCAGTTTATGGCAGCGAACTAGCACAGATACGCAGTATTTT. This codes for CASSLWQRTSTDTQYF.

There are a few counts of this clonotype. The chain recombines TRBV12-5 with TRBJ2-5; TRBD1 agrees at 9 bases. The CDR3 spans 15 residues. V lost 3 bases and J lost 5; bases outside the gene matches: 7. Germline V gene data show CDR1 as LGHNT and CDR2 as FRNRAP. The CDR3 sequence is CASGFTGGETETQYF. Here the CDR3 DNA reads TGTGCTAGTGGTTTTACAGGGGGCGAGACGGAGACCCAGTACTTC.

The gene calls are TRBV14 and TRBJ2-7; TRBD2 is a possible D gene (5 bases). V was shortened by 0 bases and J by 3 bases, with 21 bases between the two germline ends. Germline values: CDR1 SGHDN, CDR2 FVKESK. The CDR3 runs to 18 residues. The CDR3 DNA sequence: TGTGCCAGCAGCCAAGACTCCCCCCGAACTAGAGGCTTCTACGAGCAGTACTTC. Protein: CASSQDSPRTRGFYEQYF.

This clonotype was seen at least ten times. The gene calls are TRBV3-1 and TRBJ1-1; D uncertain. The CDR3 spans 14 residues. Trimming stripped 1 base from V and 5 bases from J, with 11 bases between. Germline V gene sequence: CDR1 LGHDT, CDR2 YNNKEL (reference sequence). The chain's CDR3 is CASSQASVRTEAFF. DNA of the CDR3: TGTGCCAGCAGCCAAGCTTCCGTGAGGACTGAAGCTTTCTTT. The entire variable domain, with the rest obtained from reference TRBV3-1 and TRBJ1-1, is as follows: DTAVSQTPKYLVTQMGNDKSIKCEQNLGHDTMYWYKQDSKKFLKIMFSYNNKELIINETVPNRFSPKSPDKAHLNLHINSLELGDSAVYFCASSQASVRTEAFFGQGTRLTVV.

This CDR3 reads CASSQDTGTNTEAFF. As DNA, the CDR3 is TGTGCCAGCAGCCAAGACACAGGCACTAACACTGAAGCTTTCTTT. V and J are TRBV3-1 and TRBJ1-1; TRBD1 is a possible D gene (5 bases). CDR1 is LGHDT and CDR2 is YNNKEL in the germline V gene (reference sequence). This CDR3 comprises 15 residues. Trimming left V 0 bases short and J 2 bases short, with 10 bases between.

This clonotype has only a few counts. The chain employs TRBV6-1 and TRBJ1-5; perhaps TRBD1 as D (5 bases). The germline CDR1 and CDR2 sequences are MNHNS and SASEGT. V lost 8 bases and J 6 bases, leaving 11 bases between the germline ends. This CDR3 spans 12 amino acids. This CDR3 is CASDDSLQPQHF. The CDR3 DNA sequence: TGTGCCAGCGATGACAGTCTTCAGCCCCAGCATTTT.

This clonotype has just a few counts. The gene calls are TRBV29-1 and TRBJ1-2; D is undetermined. CDR3 size: 12 residues. With 3 bases removed from V and 0 bases from J, the gap between germline ends came to 5 bases. Germline V gene sequence: CDR1 SQVTM, CDR2 ANQGSEA. This chain's CDR3 is CSVESANYGYTF. CDR3 sequence (DNA): TGCAGCGTTGAGTCAGCTAACTATGGCTACACCTTC.

This clonotype was found a few times. The V gene is TRBV5-6, the J gene TRBJ2-1, with 9 positions matching TRBD2. The germline V gene encodes CDR1 SGHDT and CDR2 YYEEEE. The CDR3 has 15 amino acids. V was pared by 4 bases and J by 4 bases, with 6 bases of the junction left unmatched. The CDR3 loop reads CASSITSGSYNEQFF. The CDR3 bases are TGTGCCAGCAGCATCACTAGCGGGTCTTACAATGAGCAGTTCTTC.

This clonotype was found many times. One end of the junction does not line up with germline, which may come from a read error. The chain is built from TRBV12-3 or TRBV12-4 and TRBJ2-4; 8 nucleotides agree with TRBD2. The CDR3 loop spans 13 amino acids. The CDR3 DNA reads as TGTGCCAGCAGTTTCCTAGCGGGTGGGGAGCGATTCTTC. Amino acids: CASSFLAGGERFF.

The chain employs TRBV3-1 and TRBJ1-2, with D perhaps TRBD1 (5 bases). Deletions cut 5 bases from V and 6 bases from J, with 13 bases between. The CDR3 totals 13 residues. In germline, CDR1 is LGHDT, CDR2 YNNKEL (reference sequence). The CDR3 region has the DNA TGTGCCAGCAGCTTGGCGGTGGGGCATGGCTACACCTTC. Encoded protein: CASSLAVGHGYTF.

Regarding this clonotype: This may be a read error: a much more frequent sequence differs by one nucleotide. The chain couples TRBV20-1 to TRBJ2-5; no clear D gene. V lost 5 bases and J 4 bases, leaving 20 bases between the germline ends. Germline CDR1 DFQATT, CDR2 SNEGSKA (reference sequence). The CDR3 runs to 15 residues. The CDR3 loop is CSASRAIHLGETQYF. For the CDR3, the DNA is TGCAGTGCTTCCCGAGCGATTCACCTCGGAGAGACCCAGTACTTC.

V and J are TRBV11-1 and TRBJ2-1; 11 positions agree with TRBD1. CDR1 and CDR2 from the germline V gene are SGHAT and FQDESV (reference sequence). V trimming: 5 bases; J trimming: 7 bases; junction bases outside the gene matches: 7. CDR3 length: 15 amino acids. The CDR3 region has the DNA TGTGCCAGCAGCGTTGGGACAGGGGGGAGGAATGAGCAGTTCTTC. Translation: CASSVGTGGRNEQFF.